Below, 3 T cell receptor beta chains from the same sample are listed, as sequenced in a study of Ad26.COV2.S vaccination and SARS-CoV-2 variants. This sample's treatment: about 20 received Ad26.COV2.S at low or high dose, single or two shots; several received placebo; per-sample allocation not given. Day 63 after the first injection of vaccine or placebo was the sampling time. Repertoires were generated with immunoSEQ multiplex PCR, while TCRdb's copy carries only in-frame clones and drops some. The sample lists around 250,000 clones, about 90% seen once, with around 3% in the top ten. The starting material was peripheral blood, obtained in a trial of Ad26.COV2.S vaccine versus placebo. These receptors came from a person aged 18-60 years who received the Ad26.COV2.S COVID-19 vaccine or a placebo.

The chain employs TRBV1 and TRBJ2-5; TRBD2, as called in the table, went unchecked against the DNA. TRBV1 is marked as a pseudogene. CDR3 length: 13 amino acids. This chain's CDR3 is CTSSQGEGETQYF. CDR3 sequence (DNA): TGCACCAGCAGCCAAGGGGAGGGGGAGACCCAGTACTTC.

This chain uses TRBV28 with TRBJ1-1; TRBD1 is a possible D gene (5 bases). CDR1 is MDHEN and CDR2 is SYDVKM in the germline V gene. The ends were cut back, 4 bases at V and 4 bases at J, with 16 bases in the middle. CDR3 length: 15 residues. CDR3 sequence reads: CASSYARGETTEAFF. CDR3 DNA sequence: TGTGCCAGCAGTTACGCCCGAGGGGAGACCACTGAAGCTTTCTTT.

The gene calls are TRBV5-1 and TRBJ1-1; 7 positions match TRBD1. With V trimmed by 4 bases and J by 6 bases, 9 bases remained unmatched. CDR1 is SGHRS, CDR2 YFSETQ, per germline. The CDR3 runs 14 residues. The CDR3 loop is CASSINPGGSEAFF. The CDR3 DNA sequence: TGCGCCAGCAGCATCAATCCAGGGGGATCTGAAGCTTTCTTT.